This TCR beta chain came from a study of blood T cell repertoires in COVID-19. On the study more broadly: Specimens from acute and convalescent COVID-19 originated in the United States, Italy and Spain. Sources were T cells, B-cell-depleted T cells, or PBMCs; the material itself was cDNA or gDNA.

Followed longitudinally, the Seattle patients had been enrolled during active infection. The CDR3 is made up of 14 amino acids. Germline V gene lookup returns CDR1 KGHSH and CDR2 LQKENI. The V and J ends lost 2 bases and 6 bases respectively, with 14 bases between them. In the study's own analysis: Reference gene primer amplification gave nucleated cell count estimates. Libraries were prepared by immunoSEQ multiplex PCR; TCRdb keeps only in-frame clonotypes and omits some of them. V and J calls plus clone size are reproduced from that table; the DNA served to infer D and trimming. The data hold 200,000 to 250,000 clones, with 82% observed a single time.

The sequencing input was peripheral blood. The sequence was obtained from a woman between 65 and 79 years old with COVID-19, enrolled during active disease. J is TRBJ2-7 and V is TRBV18; D may be TRBD1 (5 bases). The CDR3 sequence is CASSPDRMATEQYF. CDR3 nucleotides: TGTGCCAGCTCACCAGACAGAATGGCAACCGAGCAGTACTTC.